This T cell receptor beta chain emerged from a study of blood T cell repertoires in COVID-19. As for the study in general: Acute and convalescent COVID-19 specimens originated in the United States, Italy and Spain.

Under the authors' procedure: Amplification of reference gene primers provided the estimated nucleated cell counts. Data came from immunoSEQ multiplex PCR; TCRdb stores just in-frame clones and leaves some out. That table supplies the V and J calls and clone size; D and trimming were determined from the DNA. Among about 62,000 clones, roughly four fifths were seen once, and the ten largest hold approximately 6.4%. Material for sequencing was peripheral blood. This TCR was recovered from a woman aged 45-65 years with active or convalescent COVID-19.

CDR3 in amino acids: CASREGLNTEAFF. Here the CDR3 DNA reads TGTGCCAGCAGGGAGGGGCTGAACACTGAAGCTTTCTTT. The rearrangement joins TRBV6-5 to TRBJ1-1; possibly TRBD1 for D (5 bases). Per germline, CDR1 MNHEY and CDR2 SVGAGI. This CDR3 comprises 13 residues. V lost 6 bases and J 0 bases, leaving 8 bases between the germline ends.